This T cell receptor beta chain was captured by sequencing in a study of T cell repertoires in cytomegalovirus infection. Study overall: CMV infection together with matching HLA type was indicated by public TCR beta signatures.

TCRdb re-analysed the reads in MiXCR, keeping a single row per CDR3 protein. The sample carries just under 550,000 distinct CDR3 sequences, more than 25% recorded once. This clonotype was counted a few times. Its specificity is not known. Study-level findings and limits: Using cumulative public TCR beta family frequency, the authors identified those who carried CMV together with the relevant HLA. Dominating the ex vivo response were HLA-C-restricted CMV-specific TCR beta clonotypes.

The sequence derives from a human donor in good health (CMV status not recorded). Some clones in this sample may be carry-over from other donors' samples. The specimen sequenced was PBMCs.

The CDR3 DNA follows: TGTGCCAGCAGCCCAGAGGACAGGGGAAACTATGGCTACACCTTC. Protein: CASSPEDRGNYGYTF. This chain links TRBV13 with TRBJ1-2; 9 nucleotides match TRBD1. V lost 5 bases to trimming and J lost 2 bases; unmatched junction nucleotides: 6. Germline CDR1 PRHDT, CDR2 FYEKMQ (reference sequence). The CDR3 consists of 15 residues.